The 30 T cell receptor beta chains below were found in one sample sequenced in a study of beta chain features in type 1 diabetes. Every bit of the isolated RNA underwent reverse transcription, so sequencing read expressed TCRB transcripts. Repertoires were generated with immunoSEQ multiplex PCR, while TCRdb's copy carries only in-frame clones and drops some. The profile shows some 180,000 clones, about 13% of them singletons. The sequencing input was central memory CD4+ T cells from blood. The source of these receptors is a woman aged 18-35 years in good health.

This clone has more than one count but fewer than ten. V usage is TRBV30 and J usage is TRBJ2-5; tentative D call: TRBD1 (6 bases). This CDR3 has 15 amino acids. V was pared by 2 bases and J by 1 base, with 14 bases between. The germline V gene encodes CDR1 GTSNPN and CDR2 SVGIG (reference sequence). The CDR3 protein is CAWSIFGTFQETQYF. The CDR3 bases are TGTGCCTGGAGTATTTTCGGGACATTCCAAGAGACCCAGTACTTC.

As regards this clone: Different DNA sequences within this sample yield the same CDR3. The chain is built from TRBV7-2 and TRBJ1-3; D possibly corresponds to TRBD1 (6 bases). V gave up 5 bases and J gave up 4 bases, with 12 bases separating them. CDR1 is SGHTA, CDR2 FQGNSA, per germline. This CDR3 has 14 amino acids. CDR3 amino acids: CASSLDRAGNTIYF. The CDR3, as DNA: TGTGCCAGCAGCCTGGACAGAGCGGGAAACACCATATATTTT.

The chain carries TRBV4-1 and TRBJ2-5, with TRBD2 matching over 9 bases. After removal of 4 bases from V and 1 base from J, the junction contained 4 bases not matched to a gene. This CDR3 spans 15 amino acids. CDR1 and CDR2 (germline): MGHRA, YSYEKL. The CDR3 coding sequence is TGCGCCAGCAGCCCGGGACTAGCTAGCCAAGAGACCCAGTACTTC. Translation: CASSPGLASQETQYF.

J is TRBJ2-5 and V is TRBV5-6, with D perhaps TRBD1 (6 bases). The CDR3 length is 14 residues. Trimming shortened V by 6 bases and J by 5 bases, and 17 bases separated the two germline ends. In germline, CDR1 is SGHDT, CDR2 YYEEEE. The CDR3 DNA reads TGTGCCAGCACCCCAGGACACAGGGTGGAGACCCAGTACTTC. It encodes CASTPGHRVETQYF.

The genes are TRBV4-1 and TRBJ2-5, with TRBD1 matching 9 bases. The CDR3 loop spans 17 amino acids. The ends lost 1 base at V and 5 bases at J; junction bases unmatched: 11. In germline, CDR1 is MGHRA, CDR2 YSYEKL. The CDR3, as DNA: TGCGCCAGCAGCCAAGTGCTCGGAGAGGGGACAGGGGAGACCCAGTACTTC. It specifies CASSQVLGEGTGETQYF.

This clone was detected only a few times. The chain links TRBV7-6 to TRBJ2-2; the D gene is possibly TRBD1 (5 bases). V shed 6 bases and J shed 6 bases, with 14 bases lying between them. Germline V gives CDR1 SGHVS, CDR2 FNYEAQ. This CDR3 is 14 amino acids long. The CDR3 DNA sequence: TGTGCCAGCAGTTCAGGGTCCCTACCCGGGGAGCTGTTTTTT. This codes for CASSSGSLPGELFF.

This chain links TRBV2 with TRBJ2-1; TRBD2 might be the D (6 bases). The CDR3 has 16 amino acids. V lost 6 bases and J 2 bases, leaving 17 bases between the germline ends. The germline V gene has CDR1 SNHLY and CDR2 FYNNEI. Here the CDR3 reads CASRDLWRGTYNEQFF. Here the CDR3 DNA reads TGTGCCAGCAGGGACCTTTGGCGGGGAACCTACAATGAGCAGTTCTTC.

There are a few counts of this clone. V is TRBV30 and J is TRBJ1-2, with D unclear. The CDR3 spans 12 residues. V lost 0 bases, J lost 8 bases, and 10 bases lay in between. Germline-derived CDR1 and CDR2 are GTSNPN and SVGIG (reference sequence). CDR3 sequence: CAWSVGVQGYTF. Here the CDR3 DNA reads TGTGCCTGGAGTGTGGGTGTACAGGGCTACACCTTC.

This clone was detected many times. The chain carries TRBV7-9 and TRBJ2-2; no clear D. This CDR3 contains 12 residues. Trimming pared 4 bases from V and 7 bases from J, leaving 7 bases between. Germline V gene lookup returns CDR1 SEHNR and CDR2 FQNEAQ (reference sequence). The CDR3 loop reads CASSSEHGELFF. CDR3 sequence (DNA): TGTGCCAGCAGCTCCGAACACGGGGAGCTGTTTTTT.

This chain links TRBV6-5 with TRBJ1-4, with a weak D call TRBD1 (5 bases). CDR3 length equals 16 residues. Looked up from germline, CDR1 is MNHEY and CDR2 is SVGAGI. V lost 3 bases, J lost 0 bases, and 11 bases lay in between. CDR3 sequence (DNA): TGTGCCAGCAGTTATCGGCAGGGTGCAACTAATGAAAAACTGTTTTTT. It translates to CASSYRQGATNEKLFF.

This chain links TRBV7-9 with TRBJ1-1, with TRBD1 as a possible D gene (6 bases). The germline V gene has CDR1 SEHNR and CDR2 FQNEAQ (reference sequence). The CDR3 is 17 amino acids. Trimming cost V 5 bases and J 1 base, with 20 bases left between them. CDR3 sequence reads: CASSPDGARGKNTEAFF. The CDR3 nucleotides are TGTGCCAGCAGCCCAGACGGGGCGAGGGGGAAGAACACTGAAGCTTTCTTT.

This clone was seen a handful of times. The chain has TRBV5-1 and TRBJ1-2; D remains unclear. With 1 base removed from V and 0 bases from J, the gap between germline ends came to 4 bases. This CDR3 contains 13 residues. CDR1 and CDR2 (germline): SGHRS, YFSETQ. The CDR3 here is CASSLTANYGYTF. CDR3 DNA sequence: TGCGCCAGCAGCTTGACGGCTAACTATGGCTACACCTTC.

This clone turned up a few times. The J gene is TRBJ2-1, the V gene TRBV5-4, with TRBD2 as a possible D gene (6 bases). CDR1 is SGHNT, CDR2 YYREEE, per germline (reference sequence). Trimming stripped 0 bases from V and 7 bases from J, with 17 bases between. The CDR3 totals 16 residues. The DNA of the CDR3 is TGTGCCAGCAGCTTGGGTGGTCTGGGGAGGACGAATGAGCAGTTCTTC. It encodes CASSLGGLGRTNEQFF.

CDR3 in DNA: TGCGCCAGCCACAAGGATACGCAGTATTTT. The encoded protein is CASHKDTQYF. The chain links TRBV23-1 to TRBJ2-3; D call uncertain. TRBV23-1 is classed as an ORF, of uncertain function. V was cut by 8 bases and J by 6 bases, with 6 bases left in between. There are 10 residues in the CDR3.

This clone showed up just a few times. This chain joins TRBV29-1 and TRBJ2-1, with D possibly TRBD2 on 5 matching bases. CDR1 is SQVTM, CDR2 ANQGSEA, per germline. The CDR3 is 11 amino acids. V dropped 7 bases and J dropped 7 bases, with 11 bases sitting between them. CDR3 sequence reads: CSASTGNEQFF. The CDR3 DNA follows: TGCAGCGCCTCCACGGGGAATGAGCAGTTCTTC.

The table lists this clone with a few counts. The rearrangement uses TRBV5-1 and TRBJ2-1; weak D call: TRBD1 (5 bases). CDR3 size: 16 residues. The germline V and J ends were trimmed by 4 bases and 0 bases, with 14 bases remaining between them. Per the germline V gene, CDR1 is SGHRS and CDR2 is YFSETQ. Here the CDR3 reads CASSVDSHRSYNEQFF. CDR3 bases: TGCGCCAGCAGCGTCGACAGTCATCGCTCCTACAATGAGCAGTTCTTC.

This rearrangement joins TRBV6-6 to TRBJ2-5; no reliable D call. Deletions cut 6 bases from V and 4 bases from J, with 9 bases between. The CDR3 totals 12 residues. Germline CDR1 reads MNHNY; CDR2 reads SVGAGI (reference sequence). CDR3 nucleotide sequence: TGTGCCAGCAGGGTTAGCCTAGAGACCCAGTACTTC. This translates into CASRVSLETQYF.

The chain joins TRBV21-1 to TRBJ1-2; TRBD1 was called by the table and not checked on the DNA. TRBV21-1 is annotated as a pseudogene. The CDR3 has 16 amino acids. The CDR3 DNA follows: TGTGCCAGCAGCAAACCCACAGGGGAGGTGGGCTATGGCTACACCTTC. Translation gives CASSKPTGEVGYGYTF.

This clone came up a few times. The chain recombines TRBV28 with TRBJ2-1; 7 bases agree with TRBD2. V was pared by 5 bases and J by 0 bases, with 7 bases of the junction left unmatched. Germline assignment: CDR1 MDHEN and CDR2 SYDVKM. The length of the CDR3 is 16 residues. The CDR3 region is CASSVAGLSSYNEQFF. The CDR3 DNA reads as TGTGCCAGCAGTGTAGCGGGTCTCAGCTCCTACAATGAGCAGTTCTTC. Filled out from reference TRBV28 and TRBJ2-1, the complete variable domain reads DVKVTQSSRYLVKRTGEKVFLECVQDMDHENMFWYRQDPGLGLRLIYFSYDVKMKEKGDIPEGYSVSREKKERFSLILESASTNQTSMYLCASSVAGLSSYNEQFFGPGTRLTVL.

This clone occurred a few times. The chain combines TRBV7-2 with TRBJ2-1; the match to TRBD2 covers 9 bases. The CDR3 has 15 residues. The ends lost 4 bases at V and 7 bases at J; junction bases unmatched: 8. Germline V gene lookup returns CDR1 SGHTA and CDR2 FQGNSA. CDR3 bases: TGTGCCAGCAGCTCGATAGCGGGAGTCGGGAATGAGCAGTTCTTC. Translation: CASSSIAGVGNEQFF.

This clone has more than one count but fewer than ten. The chain joins TRBV5-1 to TRBJ1-4; D is perhaps TRBD1 (5 bases). The CDR3 length is 14 residues. Germline values: CDR1 SGHRS, CDR2 YFSETQ. Trimming removed 3 bases at V and 7 bases at J, with 13 bases between. Here the CDR3 reads CASSSGVSGEKLFF. The CDR3, as DNA: TGCGCCAGCAGCTCGGGGGTCTCGGGTGAAAAACTGTTTTTT.

The chain combines TRBV19 with TRBJ2-1; unclear D gene. V was cut by 4 bases and J by 1 base, with 11 bases left in between. Germline CDR1 and CDR2: LNHDA and SQIVND (reference sequence). This CDR3 is 15 amino acids long. DNA for the CDR3: TGTGCCAGTAGTAAGGCCGCTAGGTCCTACAATGAGCAGTTCTTC. Translated, it gives CASSKAARSYNEQFF.

This clone was seen a few times. The V and J genes are TRBV13 and TRBJ2-5; tentatively, D is TRBD2 (5 bases). The CDR3 is 14 amino acids. The V and J ends lost 5 bases and 7 bases respectively, with 17 bases between them. Germline loops: CDR1 PRHDT, CDR2 FYEKMQ (reference sequence). CDR3 loop: CASSLPGTVGTQYF. The CDR3 DNA reads as TGTGCCAGCAGCCTCCCGGGAACGGTGGGGACCCAGTACTTC. The entire variable domain, with the rest obtained from reference TRBV13 and TRBJ2-5, is as follows: AAGVIQSPRHLIKEKRETATLKCYPIPRHDTVYWYQQGPGQDPQFLISFYEKMQSDKGSIPDRFSAQQFSDYHSELNMSSLELGDSALYFCASSLPGTVGTQYFGPGTRLLVL.

This clone was picked up a small number of times. The chain has TRBV30 and TRBJ2-1; maybe TRBD2 (6 bases). The CDR3 runs 16 residues. Germline values: CDR1 GTSNPN, CDR2 SVGIG (reference sequence). The germline V and J ends were trimmed by 0 bases and 4 bases, with 16 bases remaining between them. CDR3 sequence reads: CAWSVVGIAAYNEQFF. In DNA, the CDR3 is TGTGCCTGGAGTGTAGTTGGAATAGCGGCGTACAATGAGCAGTTCTTC.

This clone showed up just once. The V and J genes are TRBV5-8 and TRBJ1-1; TRBD1 agrees at 8 bases. Germline V lookup: CDR1 SGHTS, CDR2 YDEGEE. V shed 0 bases and J 2 bases; nucleotides not matched to a gene: 6. The length of the CDR3 is 16 residues. The CDR3 loop reads CASSLVFGTGNTEAFF. The CDR3 nucleotides are TGTGCCAGCAGCTTGGTATTCGGGACAGGAAACACTGAAGCTTTCTTT.

This clone was detected a few times. The rearrangement uses TRBV7-2 and TRBJ2-1, with TRBD2 matching over 7 bases. The CDR3 runs to 15 residues. Germline loops: CDR1 SGHTA, CDR2 FQGNSA. The J segment lost 6 bases and the V segment lost 5 bases, leaving 10 bases of the junction unmatched. CDR3 region: CASSPYAGVGNEQFF. The CDR3 DNA reads TGTGCCAGCAGCCCCTACGCGGGAGTAGGCAATGAGCAGTTCTTC.

This clone has only a few counts. The V and J genes are TRBV6-5 and TRBJ2-7, with 8 positions matching TRBD1. With V trimmed by 5 bases and J by 2 bases, 5 bases remained unmatched. The germline V gene has CDR1 MNHEY and CDR2 SVGAGI. The CDR3 length is 14 residues. This CDR3 is CASSPDRGTYEQYF. The CDR3 DNA is TGTGCCAGCAGTCCTGACAGGGGAACCTACGAGCAGTACTTC.

This clone was seen only a few times. The rearrangement uses TRBV29-1 and TRBJ2-5; the match to TRBD2 covers 7 bases. Trimming cost V 4 bases and J 4 bases; bases outside gene matches: 3. CDR3 length: 12 amino acids. Germline V lookup: CDR1 SQVTM, CDR2 ANQGSEA. CDR3 sequence (DNA): TGCAGCGTTGTATCTAGCGGAGAGACCCAGTACTTC. Protein product: CSVVSSGETQYF.

This clone has only a few counts. The chain couples TRBV4-2 to TRBJ1-1; D ambiguous. The ends were cut back, 1 base at V and 5 bases at J, with 14 bases in the middle. CDR1 is LGHNA and CDR2 is YNFKEQ in the germline V gene. The CDR3 has 15 amino acids. The CDR3: CASSQVSFGRTEAFF. CDR3 in DNA: TGTGCCAGCAGCCAAGTCTCTTTCGGGAGGACTGAAGCTTTCTTT.

The chain is built from TRBV7-2 and TRBJ1-2; D unclear. This CDR3 comprises 13 residues. The V end lost 2 bases, the J end lost 5 bases, and 9 bases lay between the germline ends. Germline V gene data show CDR1 as SGHTA and CDR2 as FQGNSA. The CDR3 DNA reads TGTGCCAGCAGCTTAAACAGCTTGTATGGCTACACCTTC. It encodes CASSLNSLYGYTF.